This T cell receptor beta chain was obtained from a study of cytomegalovirus exposure and HLA in healthy donors. This CDR3 is 15 amino acids long. Trimming pared 3 bases from V and 5 bases from J, leaving 18 bases between. The germline V gene encodes CDR1 SGHRS and CDR2 YFSETQ. Generated by immunoSEQ multiplex PCR, the TCRdb table keeps only in-frame clones and is missing some. Altogether about 240,000 clones are present, approximately 86% being singletons, with the ten largest covering 0.95% to 1.5%. Sequenced sample: PBMCs. V and J are TRBV5-1 and TRBJ2-7; D remains unclear. The clonotype comes from a woman in her thirties in good health and CMV-seropositive. The DNA of the CDR3 is TGCGCCAGCAGCTCCCGTGTGACCCAGCGACACGAGCAGTACTTC. Its protein is CASSSRVTQRHEQYF. The whole variable domain, filled in from reference TRBV5-1 and TRBJ2-7, reads KAGVTQTPRYLIKTRGQQVTLSCSPISGHRSVSWYQQTPGQGLQFLFEYFSETQRNKGNFPGRFSGRQFSNSRSEMNVSTLELGDSALYLCASSSRVTQRHEQYFGPGTRLTVT.